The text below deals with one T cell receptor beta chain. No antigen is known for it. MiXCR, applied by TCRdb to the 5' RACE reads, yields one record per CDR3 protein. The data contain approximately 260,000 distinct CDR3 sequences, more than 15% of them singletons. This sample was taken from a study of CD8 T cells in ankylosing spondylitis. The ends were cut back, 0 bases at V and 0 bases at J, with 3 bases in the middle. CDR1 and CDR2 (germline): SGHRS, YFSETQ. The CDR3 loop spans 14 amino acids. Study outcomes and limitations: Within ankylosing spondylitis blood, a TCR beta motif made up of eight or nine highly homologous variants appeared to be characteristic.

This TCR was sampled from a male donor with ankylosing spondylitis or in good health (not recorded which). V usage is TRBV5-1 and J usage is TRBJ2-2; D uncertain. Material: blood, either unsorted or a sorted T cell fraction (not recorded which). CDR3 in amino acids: CASSLETNTGELFF. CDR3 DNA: TGCGCCAGCAGCTTGGAGACGAACACCGGGGAGCTGTTTTTT.